The clone carrying this T cell receptor beta chain appeared a single time. As processed by the authors: Reference gene primer amplification yielded estimated nucleated cell counts. The table came from immunoSEQ multiplex PCR; TCRdb's copy has only in-frame clones and leaves some out. V, J and clone size derive from that table, while D and trimming were established from the DNA sequence. The sample lists about 200,000 clones, 80% to 90% seen once, with approximately 6% in the top ten. The data were taken from a study of blood T cell repertoires in COVID-19. About the research overall: PBMCs, B-cell-depleted T cells, or T cells were the source of the cDNA or gDNA that made up the material.

The CDR3 length is 14 residues. Germline V gives CDR1 PRHDT, CDR2 FYEKMQ (reference sequence). V gave up 4 bases and J gave up 6 bases, with 15 bases separating them. The TCR sequence derives from a man in his sixties who had recovered from COVID-19. Specimen: peripheral blood. V and J are TRBV13 and TRBJ1-2, with D possibly matching TRBD1 (5 bases). The CDR3 here is CASSSGLPGHGYTF. CDR3 coding DNA: TGTGCCAGCAGCTCGGGACTCCCGGGCCATGGCTACACCTTC.